This T cell receptor (beta chain) emerged from a study of T cell responses to AZD1222 COVID-19 vaccine listed by TCRdb under 2021. Some background on the complete study: AZD1222 recipients given second doses at about 4 weeks or at about 12 weeks were pooled, since spike-specific TCR depth and breadth were not found to differ between the two schedules. TCR sequencing was performed for 230 to 250 trial participants, of whom some 200 were given two doses of AZD1222 and around 26 were given two doses of MenACWY control vaccine. Trial participants were enrolled into age subgroups of 18-55, 56-69 and 70-plus years, which contained approximately 150, 28 and 58 TCR-sequenced participants, respectively. Results the study describes overall, beyond this receptor: The vaccine-associated CD4 TCRs covered the entire spike protein, and the dominant responses fell in regions 160-218 and 743-854. No day 14 peak-response samples were available, so repertoires were characterized only after the peak T cell response. Conclusions about previously exposed vaccinees were limited because only six AZD1222 recipients were SARS-CoV-2 seropositive at baseline. Participants were mostly white British, with more females than males. The authors suggested clonal diversity may have been underestimated. After two AZD1222 doses, spike-specific TCR breadth and depth were significantly higher than at day 0 and than in MenACWY recipients. In the small 56-69-year group, the increase in depth fell short of significance, most likely because of low power. Reportedly, close to half of the unique spike-specific TCRs recognized epitopes lying outside the regions that are mutated in the B.1.351 and B.1.1.7 variants.

The time point label of this sample denotes: baseline before first vaccination. Vaccinee samples were obtained from the UK trials COV001 and COV002, which included a single-blind randomized controlled phase 2/3 trial of AZD1222 (ChAdOx1 nCoV-19) in healthy adults. For TCRbeta chain sequencing, PBMC samples were collected from trial participants at day 0 and at day 28 after the second dose. The CDR3 regions of human TCRbeta chains were analyzed by immunosequencing. The paper's data handling went like this. TCRs in the repertoires were compared against a reference library of SARS-CoV-2-specific TCRs that had been generated with the MIRA antigen-specificity platform. Breadth was defined as the fraction of unique TCRs that were SARS-CoV-2-associated, and depth was defined as the fraction of total T cells that were SARS-CoV-2-associated. Using the MIRA data, each spike-specific TCR was mapped to the spike region that the TCR reacts to and placed in a CD4 or CD8 class. Log10-transformed breadth and depth values were compared by one-way ANOVA with Sidak's multiple comparisons tests. In its TCRdb copy, this immuneACCESS table keeps in-frame sequences only and misses some clones. Where compared with another copy, unresolved V genes explain less than half of these, and the others have no known cause. V and J calls and clone size follow that table, whereas D and trimming were derived from the DNA. Here the sample has some 150,000 clones; approximately 90% occur a single time. Of the sample, 2.5% to 3% falls within the top ten clones.

Between the V and J ends, shortened by 1 base and 2 bases respectively, the junction contains 9 bases. Taken from cysteine to phenylalanine, the CDR3 has 14 residues. Only CDR3 DNA remains: 42 bases, in frame from the first base. According to the germline V gene (reference sequence), CDR1 reads LNHDA and CDR2 reads SQIVND. With regard to this clone: Its antigen is currently not known. There are no base qualities to consult, and no much larger clone falls within one base.

The source material was peripheral blood, sampled on day 0 of AZD1222 vaccination. This receptor was taken from an adult in good health. Recombination connected TRBV19 to TRBJ2-7; the D call is tentative, TRBD1 or TRBD2, as each matches 6 bases. CDR3 protein: CASSIVEGAYEQYF. The sequence in DNA is TGTGCCAGTAGTATAGTGGAGGGGGCCTACGAGCAGTACTTC. With the portions outside the CDR3 filled from the reference TRBV19 and TRBJ2-7 genes, the complete variable region becomes DGGITQSPKYLFRKEGQNVTLSCEQNLNHDAMYWYRQDPGQGLRLIYYSQIVNDFQKGDIAEGYSVSREKKESFPLTVTSAQKNPTAFYLCASSIVEGAYEQYFGPGTRLTVT.